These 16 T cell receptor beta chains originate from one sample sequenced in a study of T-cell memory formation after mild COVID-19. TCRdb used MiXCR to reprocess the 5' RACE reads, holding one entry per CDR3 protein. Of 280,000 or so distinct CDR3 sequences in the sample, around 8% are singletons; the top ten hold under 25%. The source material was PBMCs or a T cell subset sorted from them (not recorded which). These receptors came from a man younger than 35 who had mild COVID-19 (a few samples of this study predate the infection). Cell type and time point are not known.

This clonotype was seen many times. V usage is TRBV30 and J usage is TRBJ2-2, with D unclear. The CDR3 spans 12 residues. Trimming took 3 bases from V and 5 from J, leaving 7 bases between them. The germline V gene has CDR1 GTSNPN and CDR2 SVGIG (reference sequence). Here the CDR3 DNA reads TGTGCCTGGAGCACTCCAACCGGGGAGCTGTTTTTT. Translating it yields CAWSTPTGELFF. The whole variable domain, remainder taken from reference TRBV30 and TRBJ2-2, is SQTIHQWPATLVQPVGSPLSLECTVEGTSNPNLYWYRQAAGRGLQLLFYSVGIGQISSEVPQNLSASRPQDRQFILSSKKLLLSDSGFYLCAWSTPTGELFFGEGSRLTVL.

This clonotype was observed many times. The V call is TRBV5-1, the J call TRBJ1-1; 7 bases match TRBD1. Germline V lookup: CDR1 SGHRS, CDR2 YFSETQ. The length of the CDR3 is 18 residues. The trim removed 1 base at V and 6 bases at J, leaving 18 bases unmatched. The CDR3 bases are TGCGCCAGCAGCTTGATACAGGGGACACAAACCCGAAGCCCTGAAGCTTTCTTT. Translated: CASSLIQGTQTRSPEAFF. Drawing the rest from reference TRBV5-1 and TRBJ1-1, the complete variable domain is KAGVTQTPRYLIKTRGQQVTLSCSPISGHRSVSWYQQTPGQGLQFLFEYFSETQRNKGNFPGRFSGRQFSNSRSEMNVSTLELGDSALYLCASSLIQGTQTRSPEAFFGQGTRLTVV.

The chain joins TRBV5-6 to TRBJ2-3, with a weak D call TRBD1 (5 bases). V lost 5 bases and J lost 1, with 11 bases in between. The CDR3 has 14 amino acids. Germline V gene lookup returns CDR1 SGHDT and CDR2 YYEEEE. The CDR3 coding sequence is TGTGCCAGCAGGGCGACAGTTGGCACAGATACGCAGTATTTT. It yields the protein CASRATVGTDTQYF.

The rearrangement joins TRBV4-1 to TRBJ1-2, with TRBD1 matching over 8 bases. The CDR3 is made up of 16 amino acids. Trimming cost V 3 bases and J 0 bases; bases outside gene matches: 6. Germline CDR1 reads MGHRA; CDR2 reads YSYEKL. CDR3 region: CASSHEGQGSNYGYTF. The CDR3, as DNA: TGCGCCAGCAGCCATGAAGGACAGGGATCTAACTATGGCTACACCTTC.

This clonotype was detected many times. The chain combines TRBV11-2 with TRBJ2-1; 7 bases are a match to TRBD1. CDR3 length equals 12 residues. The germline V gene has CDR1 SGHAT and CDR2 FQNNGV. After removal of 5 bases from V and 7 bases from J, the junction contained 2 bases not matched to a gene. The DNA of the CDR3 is TGTGCCAGCAGCACACAGGGGAATGAGCAGTTCTTC. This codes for CASSTQGNEQFF.

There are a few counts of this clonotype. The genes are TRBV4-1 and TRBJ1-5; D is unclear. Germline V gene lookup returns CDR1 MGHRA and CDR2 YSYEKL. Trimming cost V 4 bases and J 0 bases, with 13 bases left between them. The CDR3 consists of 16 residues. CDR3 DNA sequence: TGCGCCAGCAGCCCTCGGGCCAGAAGTAGCAATCAGCCCCAGCATTTT. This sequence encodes CASSPRARSSNQPQHF.

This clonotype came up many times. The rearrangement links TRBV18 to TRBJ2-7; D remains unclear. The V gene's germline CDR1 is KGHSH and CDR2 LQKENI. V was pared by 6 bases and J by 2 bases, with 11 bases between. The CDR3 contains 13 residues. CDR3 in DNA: TGTGCCAGCTCGGAAACTTCTACCTACGAGCAGTACTTC. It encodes CASSETSTYEQYF.

In DNA form, the CDR3 reads TGTGCCAGCAGCTCCTGGTCGGGGGATAGGGAGCAGTACTTC. Translation: CASSSWSGDREQYF. This chain uses TRBV7-6 with TRBJ2-7; perhaps TRBD2 as D (6 bases). The germline V and J ends were trimmed by 4 bases and 7 bases, with 17 bases remaining between them. Germline V gene lookup returns CDR1 SGHVS and CDR2 FNYEAQ. The length of the CDR3 is 14 residues. The entire variable domain, with the rest obtained from reference TRBV7-6 and TRBJ2-7, is as follows: GAGVSQSPRYKVTKRGQDVALRCDPISGHVSLYWYRQALGQGPEFLTYFNYEAQQDKSGLPNDRFSAERPEGSISTLTIQRTEQRDSAMYRCASSSWSGDREQYFGPGTRLTVT.

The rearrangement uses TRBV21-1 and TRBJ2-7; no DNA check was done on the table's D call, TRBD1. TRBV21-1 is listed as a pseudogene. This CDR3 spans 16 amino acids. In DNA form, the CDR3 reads TGTGCCAGCAGCGCGATTCTCCGGGACACATCCTACGAGCAGTACGTC. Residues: CASSAILRDTSYEQYV.

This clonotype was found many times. The CDR3 DNA is TGCGCCAGCAGCCTGAGCCCAGAGGGTCGGAACACTGAAGCTTTCTTT. This encodes CASSLSPEGRNTEAFF. The chain links TRBV4-3 to TRBJ1-1; D is ambiguous. The germline V gene encodes CDR1 LGHNA and CDR2 YSLEER. The CDR3 contains 16 residues. The V end was cut by 4 bases, the J end by 1 base, with 16 bases between.

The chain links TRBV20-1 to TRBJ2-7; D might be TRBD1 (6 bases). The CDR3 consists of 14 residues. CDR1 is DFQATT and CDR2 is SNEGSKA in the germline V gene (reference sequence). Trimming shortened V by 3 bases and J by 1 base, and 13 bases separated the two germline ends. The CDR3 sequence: CSARGRQVSYEQYF. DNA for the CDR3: TGCAGTGCTAGGGGGCGACAGGTTTCCTACGAGCAGTACTTC.

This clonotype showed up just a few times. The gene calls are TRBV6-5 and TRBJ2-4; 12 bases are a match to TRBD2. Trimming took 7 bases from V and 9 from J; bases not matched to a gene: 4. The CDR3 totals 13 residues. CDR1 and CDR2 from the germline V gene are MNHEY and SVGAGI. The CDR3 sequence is CASTSGGAPIQYF. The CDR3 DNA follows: TGTGCCAGCACTAGCGGGGGGGCGCCCATTCAGTACTTC.

The CDR3 DNA sequence: TGTGCCAGCAGTATCGGCAGGGGGTCCTACAATGAGCAGTTCTTC. It encodes CASSIGRGSYNEQFF. The rearrangement links TRBV6-5 to TRBJ2-1; 7 bases match TRBD1. J was trimmed by 1 base and V by 5 bases; bases with no gene match: 5. This CDR3 contains 15 residues. Germline V gene sequence: CDR1 MNHEY, CDR2 SVGAGI.

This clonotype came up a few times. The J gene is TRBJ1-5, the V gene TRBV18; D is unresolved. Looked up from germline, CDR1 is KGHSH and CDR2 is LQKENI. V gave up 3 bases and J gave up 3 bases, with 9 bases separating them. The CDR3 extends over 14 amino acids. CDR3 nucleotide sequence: TGTGCCAGCTCACCGGAACAAACCAATCAGCCCCAGCATTTT. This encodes CASSPEQTNQPQHF. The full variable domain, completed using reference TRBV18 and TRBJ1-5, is NAGVMQNPRHLVRRRGQEARLRCSPMKGHSHVYWYRQLPEEGLKFMVYLQKENIIDESGMPKERFSAEFPKEGPSILRIQQVVRGDSAAYFCASSPEQTNQPQHFGDGTRLSIL.

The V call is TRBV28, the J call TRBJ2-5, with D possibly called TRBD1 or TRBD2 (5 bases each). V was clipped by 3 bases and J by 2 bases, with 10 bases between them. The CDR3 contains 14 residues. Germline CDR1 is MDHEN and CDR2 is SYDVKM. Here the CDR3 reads CASSFRDLQETQYF. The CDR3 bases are TGTGCCAGCAGTTTCCGGGACCTTCAAGAGACCCAGTACTTC. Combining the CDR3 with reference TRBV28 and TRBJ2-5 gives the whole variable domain DVKVTQSSRYLVKRTGEKVFLECVQDMDHENMFWYRQDPGLGLRLIYFSYDVKMKEKGDIPEGYSVSREKKERFSLILESASTNQTSMYLCASSFRDLQETQYFGPGTRLLVL.

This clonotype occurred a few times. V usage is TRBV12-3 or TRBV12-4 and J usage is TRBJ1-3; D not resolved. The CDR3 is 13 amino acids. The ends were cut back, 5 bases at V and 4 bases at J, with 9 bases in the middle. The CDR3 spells CASSPSAGNTIYF. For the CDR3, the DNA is TGTGCCAGCAGTCCCTCAGCGGGAAACACCATATATTTT.